One T cell receptor beta chain is described in this entry. The target antigen is unknown. The primer mix had 60 Vbeta and 13 Jbeta primers. Generated by immunoSEQ multiplex PCR, the TCRdb table keeps only in-frame clones and is missing some. The data hold just over 150,000 clones, with roughly 81% observed a single time. The data were taken from a study of cytomegalovirus exposure and HLA in healthy donors. Points from the study as a whole: TCR sequences were mostly rare, though some public TCRs occurred in many donors. Later analysis indicated greater clonal expansion among HLA-associated TCR beta chains than among equally common other chains.

CDR3 size: 13 residues. Per germline, CDR1 SQVTM and CDR2 ANQGSEA. The ends were cut back, 4 bases at V and 2 bases at J, with 11 bases in the middle. The material sequenced was PBMCs. The receptor was derived from a man younger than 30 in good health and CMV-seropositive. The chain has TRBV29-1 and TRBJ1-1, with a tentative D call TRBD1 (5 bases). The CDR3 coding sequence is TGCAGCGTTGCCTGGGGGGAAAACACTGAAGCTTTCTTT. This gives the protein CSVAWGENTEAFF. Combining the CDR3 with reference TRBV29-1 and TRBJ1-1 gives the whole variable domain SAVISQKPSRDICQRGTSLTIQCQVDSQVTMMFWYRQQPGQSLTLIATANQGSEATYESGFVIDKFPISRPNLTFSTLTVSNMSPEDSSIYLCSVAWGENTEAFFGQGTRLTVV.